Sequencing of this TCR beta chain was carried out in a study of blood T cells in healthy people across ages. For the study at large: Capture via template switching afforded approximately one barcoded beta molecule per two T cells.

Alongside a J-beta primer mix, a sample-barcoded 5' primer served in a second PCR lasting roughly 6 to 11 cycles. Every sample produced at least 3 million CDR3-containing paired-end reads. TCRdb reanalysed the 5' RACE reads using MiXCR and keeps one entry per CDR3 protein. The sample lists around 800,000 distinct CDR3 sequences; 53% were seen once. Overall study results and limits: PBMCs that were unsorted prevented a conclusive naive versus antigen-experienced comparison. Comparison with aged donors showed that long-lived donors had more naive CD4+ cells and higher diversity.

In regard to this clonotype: The antigen remains undetermined.

CDR3 length: 15 residues. CDR1 and CDR2 (germline): KGHDR, SFDVKD. After removal of 3 bases from V and 8 bases from J, the junction contained 6 bases not matched to a gene. Sequenced sample: blood. The clonotype comes from a man older than 75 in good health. The rearrangement links TRBV24-1 to TRBJ2-1, with 10 bases matching TRBD2. The DNA of the CDR3 is TGTGCCACCAGTGATAAGCGGGAGGGCCGAGATGAGCAGTTCTTC. It yields the protein CATSDKREGRDEQFF.